The present T cell receptor (beta chain) was sequenced within a study of monozygotic twins with inflammatory bowel disease. The V gene's germline CDR1 is MGHRA and CDR2 YSYEKL. The CDR3 is made up of 15 amino acids. Following a re-call of the 5' RACE reads, TCRdb has one entry per CDR3 protein and lacks DNA. There are about 380,000 distinct CDR3 sequences in the sample, with just over 2.5% held by the top ten. Regarding the study as a whole: Repertoire similarity was not found to differ between concordant and discordant twins, possibly from limited power. Patients with IBD had less TCRbeta diversity (inverse Simpson) than their healthy co-twins.

As to this clonotype: What it binds is unknown.

The TCR comes from a human donor with ulcerative colitis or Crohn's disease, or a healthy co-twin of an affected twin (not recorded which). The chain recombines TRBV4-1 with TRBJ2-1; as DNA is missing, the TRBD2 call by TCRdb cannot be tested. Sequencing was done on a sample of blood. Here the CDR3 reads CVSSQDPGNSGEQFF.